The 14 T cell receptor beta chains given below trace back to one sample, sequenced in a study of Ad26.COV2.S vaccination and SARS-CoV-2 variants. Indicated treatment: roughly 18 received Ad26.COV2.S at low or high dose, single or two shots; 5 received placebo; per-sample allocation not given. Vaccine and placebo recipients were sampled on day 63 after the first injection. Profiling relied on immunoSEQ multiplex PCR, and the TCRdb table lists in-frame clones only, not all of them. The sample lists approximately 400,000 clones, 83% seen once, with almost 7.5% in the top ten. The source material was peripheral blood, sampled in a trial of Ad26.COV2.S vaccine versus placebo. These receptors were collected from a person aged 18-60 years who received the Ad26.COV2.S COVID-19 vaccine or a placebo.

Written as DNA, the CDR3 is TGCAGCGTTGAAGGGGACTACGAGCAGTACTTC. It translates to CSVEGDYEQYF. The chain carries TRBV29-1 and TRBJ2-7, with D uncertain. Trimming removed 1 base at V and 3 bases at J, with 4 bases between. The CDR3 length is 11 residues. Looked up from germline, CDR1 is SQVTM and CDR2 is ANQGSEA.

The rearrangement uses TRBV6-2 or TRBV6-3 and TRBJ2-7; TRBD1 agrees at 7 bases. The CDR3 has 12 amino acids. Unmatched junction bases numbered 6, after V lost 5 bases and J lost 8 bases. Per the germline V gene, CDR1 is MNHEY and CDR2 is SVGEGT. CDR3: CASSLRGGKQYF. The CDR3 DNA is TGTGCCAGCAGTCTCCGAGGGGGCAAGCAGTACTTC.

This rearrangement joins TRBV2 to TRBJ1-2; no clear D gene. From germline, CDR1 is SNHLY and CDR2 FYNNEI. V lost 4 bases and J lost 6, with 15 bases in between. The CDR3 extends over 14 amino acids. In DNA form, the CDR3 reads TGTGCCAGCAGTGTTCCCATCAAATCCGATGGCTACACCTTC. This codes for CASSVPIKSDGYTF.

V is TRBV10-3 and J is TRBJ2-4; no clear D. CDR1 and CDR2 from the germline V gene are ENHRY and SYGVKD. The CDR3 contains 16 residues. Trimming removed 3 bases at V and 0 bases at J, with 12 bases between. The CDR3 protein is CAISDPGRLAKNIQYF. DNA for the CDR3: TGTGCCATCAGTGACCCCGGACGGCTAGCCAAAAACATTCAGTACTTC.

The chain couples TRBV7-9 to TRBJ1-2; the match to TRBD1 covers 8 bases. Trimming at V came to 4 bases and at J to 4 bases, leaving 5 bases not matched to a gene. This CDR3 is built from 14 residues. Germline CDR1 is SEHNR and CDR2 is FQNEAQ (reference sequence). CDR3 sequence reads: CASSSGQGSYGYTF. The CDR3 DNA sequence: TGTGCCAGCAGCTCCGGACAGGGATCCTATGGCTACACCTTC.

V usage is TRBV19 and J usage is TRBJ2-4; 10 bases fit TRBD2. The CDR3 covers 15 residues. Germline V gene sequence: CDR1 LNHDA, CDR2 SQIVND (reference sequence). J gave up 4 bases and V 5 bases, and 5 bases lay outside the gene matches. The CDR3 nucleotides read TGTGCCAGTAGTTCCCGGACTAGCGGTAAAAACATTCAGTACTTC. Translated, it gives CASSSRTSGKNIQYF.

The chain couples TRBV11-2 to TRBJ1-1; 7 positions match TRBD1. The CDR3 runs to 14 residues. Looked up from germline, CDR1 is SGHAT and CDR2 is FQNNGV. The J segment lost 2 bases and the V segment lost 4 bases, leaving 4 bases of the junction unmatched. CDR3 sequence: CASSWGDSNTEAFF. DNA for the CDR3: TGTGCCAGCAGCTGGGGGGACAGTAACACTGAAGCTTTCTTT.

This chain uses TRBV30 with TRBJ1-1; no reliable D call. V was cut by 0 bases and J by 3 bases, with 11 bases left in between. Germline values: CDR1 GTSNPN, CDR2 SVGIG (reference sequence). CDR3 length: 14 residues. CDR3 in amino acids: CAWSVPGGYTEAFF. The CDR3 DNA is TGTGCCTGGAGTGTACCCGGCGGGTACACTGAAGCTTTCTTT.

Note on this clone: This may stem from a read error, because a much larger clone lies one nucleotide away. The J gene is TRBJ2-1, the V gene TRBV11-3; D is unresolved. Trimming cost V 0 bases and J 4 bases, with 4 bases left between them. The CDR3 sequence is 13 residues long. Germline lookup yields CDR1 SGHNT and CDR2 YENEEA. The CDR3 sequence: CASSLEGYNEQFF. The DNA for the CDR3 is TGTGCCAGCAGCTTAGAGGGTTACAATGAGCAGTTCTTC.

This clone was seen only a few times. This chain uses TRBV2 with TRBJ1-1, with no clear D. Germline CDR1 and CDR2: SNHLY and FYNNEI. V was cut by 7 bases and J by 0 bases, with 12 bases left in between. The CDR3 is 14 residues long. CDR3 in amino acids: CASNNGPMNTEAFF. Here the CDR3 DNA reads TGTGCCAGCAATAATGGACCAATGAACACTGAAGCTTTCTTT.

The V call is TRBV5-1, the J call TRBJ2-5; D gene unclear. CDR1 and CDR2 (germline): SGHRS, YFSETQ. This CDR3 has 12 residues. V shed 3 bases and J shed 12 bases, with 15 bases lying between them. The CDR3 DNA reads as TGCGCCAGCAGCTCTTTTCTAAGTTTGGAGTACTTC. This gives the protein CASSSFLSLEYF.

This clone appeared a few times. The chain recombines TRBV9 with TRBJ2-7, with D maybe TRBD2 (7 bases). The germline V gene has CDR1 SGDLS and CDR2 YYNGEE. The CDR3 is made up of 13 amino acids. The ends were cut back, 1 base at V and 6 bases at J, with 11 bases in the middle. The DNA for the CDR3 is TGTGCCAGCAGCGTATGGGGAGGGGGCGAGCAGTACTTC. Its protein is CASSVWGGGEQYF.

V gene TRBV6-1 combines with J gene TRBJ2-7; the match to TRBD2 covers 9 bases. V dropped 1 base and J dropped 0; count of bases not matched to a gene: 1. The CDR3 totals 15 residues. CDR1 and CDR2 (germline): MNHNS, SASEGT. CDR3: CASSEVLAGSYEQYF. The CDR3 nucleotides read TGTGCCAGCAGTGAAGTACTAGCGGGCTCCTACGAGCAGTACTTC.

In its sample, this clone was seen once. As DNA, the CDR3 is TGTGCCAGCAGCGCCCGTTTAGGTAGCGTGGGTGAGCAGTTCTTC. Translation: CASSARLGSVGEQFF. The J gene is TRBJ2-1, the V gene TRBV5-4; the D gene is possibly TRBD2 (5 bases). Trimming took off 4 bases at V and 9 bases at J, with 20 bases between the two ends. The CDR3 has 15 residues. Germline CDR1 and CDR2: SGHNT and YYREEE (reference sequence).